This T cell receptor (beta chain) was profiled in a study of blood T cell repertoires in COVID-19. In the study overall: Both acute and convalescent COVID-19 samples were obtained from the United States, Italy and Spain. T cells, B-cell-depleted T cells, or PBMCs provided the cDNA or gDNA that served as material.

In the original processing: Reference gene primers were amplified, and this amplification served to estimate nucleated cell counts. Data came from immunoSEQ multiplex PCR; TCRdb stores just in-frame clones and leaves some out. For V, J and clone size, that table is used; D and trimming come from the DNA. The top ten clones hold roughly 10% of a sample with 130,000 to 150,000 clones, more than 80% of them seen once. The CDR3 runs 14 residues. Deletions cut 2 bases from V and 2 bases from J, with 7 bases between. Per the germline V gene, CDR1 is MNHNS and CDR2 is SASEGT. The source is a woman older than 75 in a cohort sampled during active or convalescent COVID-19. The sample taken for sequencing was peripheral blood. The chain couples TRBV6-1 to TRBJ1-3, with D hard to call. CDR3 sequence: CASSELRTGNTIYF. The CDR3 nucleotides read TGTGCCAGCAGTGAACTTAGAACTGGAAACACCATATATTTT.